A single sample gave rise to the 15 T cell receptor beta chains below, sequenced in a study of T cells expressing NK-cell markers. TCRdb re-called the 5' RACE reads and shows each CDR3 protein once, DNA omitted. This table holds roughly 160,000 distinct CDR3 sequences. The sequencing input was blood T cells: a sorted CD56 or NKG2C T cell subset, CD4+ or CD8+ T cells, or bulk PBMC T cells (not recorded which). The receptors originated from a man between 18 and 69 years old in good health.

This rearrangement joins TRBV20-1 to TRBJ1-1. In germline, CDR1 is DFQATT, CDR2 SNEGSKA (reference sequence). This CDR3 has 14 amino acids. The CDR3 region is CSANLNPEGTEAFF.

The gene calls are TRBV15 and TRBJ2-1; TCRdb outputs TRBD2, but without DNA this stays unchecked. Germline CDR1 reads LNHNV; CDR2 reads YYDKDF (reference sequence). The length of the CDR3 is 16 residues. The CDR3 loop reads CATSPPGLAVYNEQFF. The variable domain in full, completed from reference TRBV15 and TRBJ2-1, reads DAMVIQNPRYQVTQFGKPVTLSCSQTLNHNVMYWYQQKSSQAPKLLFHYYDKDFNNEADTPDNFQSRRPNTSFCFLDIRSPGLGDTAMYLCATSPPGLAVYNEQFFGPGTRLTVL.

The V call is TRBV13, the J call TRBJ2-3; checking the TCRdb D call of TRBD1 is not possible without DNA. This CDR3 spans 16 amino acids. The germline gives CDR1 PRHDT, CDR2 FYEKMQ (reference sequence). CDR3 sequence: CASSLTPGISTDTQYF.

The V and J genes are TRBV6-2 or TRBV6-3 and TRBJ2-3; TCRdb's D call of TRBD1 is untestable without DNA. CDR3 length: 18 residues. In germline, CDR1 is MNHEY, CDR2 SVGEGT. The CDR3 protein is CASSYYPPAGGPLHTQYF.

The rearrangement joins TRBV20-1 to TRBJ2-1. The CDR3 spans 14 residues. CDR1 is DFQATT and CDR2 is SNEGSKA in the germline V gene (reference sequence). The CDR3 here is CSARDPTSLDEQFF.

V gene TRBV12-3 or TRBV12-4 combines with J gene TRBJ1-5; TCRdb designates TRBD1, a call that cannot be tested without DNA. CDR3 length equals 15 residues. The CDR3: CASSQGQGNNQPQHF.

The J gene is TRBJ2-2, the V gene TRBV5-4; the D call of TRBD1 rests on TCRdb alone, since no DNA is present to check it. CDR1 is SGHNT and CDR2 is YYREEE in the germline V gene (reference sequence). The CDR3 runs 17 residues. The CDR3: CASSSTGTGLNTGELFF.

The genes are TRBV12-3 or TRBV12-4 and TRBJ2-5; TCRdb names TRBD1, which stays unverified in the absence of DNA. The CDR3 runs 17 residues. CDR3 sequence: CASSLSTTGKGRETQYF.

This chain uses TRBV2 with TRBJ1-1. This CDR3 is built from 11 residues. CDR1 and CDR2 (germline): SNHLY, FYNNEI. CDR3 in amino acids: CASRASAEAFF. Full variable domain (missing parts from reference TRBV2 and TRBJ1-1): EPEVTQTPSHQVTQMGQEVILRCVPISNHLYFYWYRQILGQKVEFLVSFYNNEISEKSEIFDDQFSVERPDGSNFTLKIRSTKLEDSAMYFCASRASAEAFFGQGTRLTVV.

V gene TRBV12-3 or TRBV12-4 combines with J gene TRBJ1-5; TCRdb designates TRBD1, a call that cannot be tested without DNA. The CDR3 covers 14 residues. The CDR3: CASSQYRDNQPQHF.

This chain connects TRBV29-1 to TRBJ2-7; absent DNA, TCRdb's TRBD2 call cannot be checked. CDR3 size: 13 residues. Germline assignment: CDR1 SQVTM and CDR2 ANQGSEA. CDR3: CSMRTSGGYEQYF.

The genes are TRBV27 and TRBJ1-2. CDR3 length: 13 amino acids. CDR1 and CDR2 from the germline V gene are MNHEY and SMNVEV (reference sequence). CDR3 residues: CASTKLGVQGYTF.

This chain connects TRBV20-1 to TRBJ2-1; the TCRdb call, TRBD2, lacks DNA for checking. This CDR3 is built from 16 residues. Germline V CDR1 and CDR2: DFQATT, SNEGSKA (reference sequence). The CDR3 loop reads CSASKGLTSGGYEQFF.

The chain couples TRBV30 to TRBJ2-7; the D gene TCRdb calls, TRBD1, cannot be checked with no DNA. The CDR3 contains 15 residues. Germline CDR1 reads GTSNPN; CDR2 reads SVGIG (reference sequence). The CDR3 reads CAWSHRLGHGHEQYF.

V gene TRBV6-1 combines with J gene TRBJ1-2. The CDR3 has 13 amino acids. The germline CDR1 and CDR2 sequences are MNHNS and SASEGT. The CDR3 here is CASSDHPYGGYTF.